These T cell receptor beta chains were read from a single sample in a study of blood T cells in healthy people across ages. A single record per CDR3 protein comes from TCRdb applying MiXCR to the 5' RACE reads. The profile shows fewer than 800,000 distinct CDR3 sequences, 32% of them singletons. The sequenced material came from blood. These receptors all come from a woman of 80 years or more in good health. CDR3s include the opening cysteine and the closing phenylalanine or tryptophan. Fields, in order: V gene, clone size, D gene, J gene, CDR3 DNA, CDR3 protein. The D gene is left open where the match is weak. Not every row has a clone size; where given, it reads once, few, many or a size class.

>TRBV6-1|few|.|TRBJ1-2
TGTGCCAGCAGTGAGGGGAGAGGGGTCTTTGGAGGCTACACCTTC
CASSEGRGVFGGYTF
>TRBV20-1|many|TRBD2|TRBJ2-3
TGCAGTGCTAGAGGGAGACTAGCGGGGACCTCAGATACGCAGTATTTT
CSARGRLAGTSDTQYF
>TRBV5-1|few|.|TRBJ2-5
TGCGCCAGCAGCCCGGGAGAGGGGGGGAAGACCCAGTACTTC
CASSPGEGGKTQYF
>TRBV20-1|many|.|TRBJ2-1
TGCAGTGCTAGTGGGGGCACCTACAATGAGCAGTTCTTC
CSASGGTYNEQFF
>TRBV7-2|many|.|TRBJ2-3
TGTGCCAGCAGCTTAGTATGGAGGGGGCTTGGCACAGATACGCAGTATTTT
CASSLVWRGLGTDTQYF
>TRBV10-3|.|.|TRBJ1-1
TGTGCCATCAGGGAGGGCACTGAAGTTTTCTTT
CAIREGTEVFF
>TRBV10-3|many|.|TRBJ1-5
TGTGCCATCAGTGCGGACGCCCTTCTCCAGCATTTT
CAISADALLQHF
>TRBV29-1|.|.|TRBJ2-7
TGCGGCGCCGCCGTAGGGTCTGCGAGCTACGAGCAGTACTTC
CGAAVGSASYEQYF
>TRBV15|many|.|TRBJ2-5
TGTGCCACCAGCTCCCAGAGGAGTGAGACCCAGTACTTC
CATSSQRSETQYF
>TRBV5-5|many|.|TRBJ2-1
TGTGCCAGCAGCGCGCTAGCCCCTCTCGACAATGAGCAGTTCTTC
CASSALAPLDNEQFF
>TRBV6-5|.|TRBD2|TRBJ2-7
TGTGCCAGCAGTTACTCAGCTAGCGGGAGATACTACGAGCAGTACTTC
CASSYSASGRYYEQYF
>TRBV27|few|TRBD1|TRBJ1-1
TGTGCCAGCAGACCGGACAGGGGGCCCTACACTGAAGCTTTCTTT
CASRPDRGPYTEAFF
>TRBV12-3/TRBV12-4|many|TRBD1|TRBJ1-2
TGTGCCAGCAGTTCAAGAGACAGGGGACGGAACTATGGCTACACCTTC
CASSSRDRGRNYGYTF
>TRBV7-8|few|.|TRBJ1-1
TGTGCCAGCAGCCAAGACAGGCTCCCTGGGGCTTTCTTT
CASSQDRLPGAFF
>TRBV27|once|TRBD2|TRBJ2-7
TGTGCCAGCAGTGGTCGGCGGGGGGCGCGGTACGAGCAGTACTTC
CASSGRRGARYEQYF
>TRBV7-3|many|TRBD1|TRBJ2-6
TGTGCCAGCAGCTTAGCAACAGGGGCTGGGGCCAACGTCCTGACTTTC
CASSLATGAGANVLTF
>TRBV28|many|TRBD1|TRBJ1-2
TGTGCCAGCAGTCCCCGGACAGGGGCAGAGGCTAACTATGGCTACACCTTC
CASSPRTGAEANYGYTF
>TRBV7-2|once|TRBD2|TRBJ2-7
TGTGCCAGCAGCTTAGTCAGGACTAGCGGGGGGTTATACGAGCAGTACTTC
CASSLVRTSGGLYEQYF
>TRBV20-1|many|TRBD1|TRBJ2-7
TGCAGTGCTAGAGATGGGAGTCGAGGGACAGGGGTCTACGAGCAGTACTTC
CSARDGSRGTGVYEQYF
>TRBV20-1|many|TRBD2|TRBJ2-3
TGCAGTGCTAGTCCCGGGACTAGCACCAGCACAGATACGCAGTATTTT
CSASPGTSTSTDTQYF
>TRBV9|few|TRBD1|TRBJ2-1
TGTGCCAGCAGCGGCGGACAGGGCGCCTACAATGGGCAGTTCTTC
CASSGGQGAYNGQFF
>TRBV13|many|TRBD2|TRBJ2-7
TGTGCCAGCAGCTCCGGGACTAGCACCTACGAGCAGTACTTC
CASSSGTSTYEQYF